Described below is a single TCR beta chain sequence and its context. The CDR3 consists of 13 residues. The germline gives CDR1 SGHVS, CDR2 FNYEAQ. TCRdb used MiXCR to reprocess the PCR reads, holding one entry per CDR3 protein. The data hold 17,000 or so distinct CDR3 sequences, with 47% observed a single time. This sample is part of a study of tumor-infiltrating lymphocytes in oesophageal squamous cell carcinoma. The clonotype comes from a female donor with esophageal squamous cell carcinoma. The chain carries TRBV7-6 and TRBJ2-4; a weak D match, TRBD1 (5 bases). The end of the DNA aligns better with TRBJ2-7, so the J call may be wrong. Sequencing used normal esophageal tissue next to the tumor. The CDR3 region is CASSLPDSYEQYF. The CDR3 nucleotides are TGTGCCAGCAGCTTACCCGACAGTTACGAGCAGTACTTC.